This entry features one T cell receptor beta chain sequence. Its target is not known. These data are taken from a study of monozygotic twins with inflammatory bowel disease. Both the TCRalpha cDNA and the TCRbeta cDNA were taken through two nested PCRs, lasting around 15 and 9 cycles. No DNA is given; TCRdb re-called the 5' RACE reads and lists each CDR3 protein once. The sample holds about 300,000 distinct CDR3 sequences. Overall study findings and caveats: The study found lower TCRbeta diversity (inverse Simpson) in IBD patients than in healthy co-twins.

The sample was blood. This sequence originates from a human donor with ulcerative colitis or Crohn's disease, or a healthy co-twin of an affected twin (not recorded which).

CDR3 protein: CASSEGLAGGSLDTQYF. The chain has TRBV9 and TRBJ2-3; lacking DNA, the TRBD2 call made by TCRdb goes unchecked. The CDR3 is 17 amino acids. Germline values: CDR1 SGDLS, CDR2 YYNGEE. The full variable domain, with the rest looked up from reference TRBV9 and TRBJ2-3, is DSGVTQTPKHLITATGQRVTLRCSPRSGDLSVYWYQQSLDQGLQFLIQYYNGEERAKGNILERFSAQQFPDLHSELNLSSLELGDSALYFCASSEGLAGGSLDTQYFGPGTRLTVL.